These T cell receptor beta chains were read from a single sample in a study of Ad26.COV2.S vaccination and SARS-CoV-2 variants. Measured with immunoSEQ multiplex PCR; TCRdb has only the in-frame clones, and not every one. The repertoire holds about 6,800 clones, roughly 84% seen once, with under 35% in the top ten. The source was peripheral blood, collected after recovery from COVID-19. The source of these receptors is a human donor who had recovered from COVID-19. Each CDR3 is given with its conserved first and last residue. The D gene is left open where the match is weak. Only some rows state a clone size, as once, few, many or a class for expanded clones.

TGTGCCACCAGTGACCCCGGGGGTGTCGGGGCCAACGTCCTGACTTTC,CATSDPGGVGANVLTF,NA,TRBV24-1,TRBJ2-6,NA
TGTGCTAGCAGCTTTACCTCCTTGACCTACGAGCAGTACTTC,CASSFTSLTYEQYF,NA,TRBV7-7,TRBJ2-7,NA
TGTGCCAGCAGTCAGGGGCCGTCGGCGGATCAGCCCCAGCATTTT,CASSQGPSADQPQHF,few,TRBV6-2/TRBV6-3,TRBJ1-5,NA
TGTGCCAGCAGTGAAGCGAAGGGGGCGACTAACTATGGCTACACCTTC,CASSEAKGATNYGYTF,NA,TRBV2,TRBJ1-2,TRBD1
TGTGCCAGCAGTTCAGATGGGACTAGCTTTATCAGTGAGCAGTTCTTC,CASSSDGTSFISEQFF,few,TRBV27,TRBJ2-1,TRBD2
TGTGCCAGCAGCCGGGGGAGGCGTGGAAGCTACGAGCAGTACTTC,CASSRGRRGSYEQYF,NA,TRBV6-5,TRBJ2-7,NA
TGTGCTAGTGGTTTGGCCGGAGCGGGAGCTTTCTTT,CASGLAGAGAFF,NA,TRBV12-5,TRBJ1-1,NA
TGTGCCAGCAGCAGACTACAGGGGGTCTCTGGAAACACCATATATTTT,CASSRLQGVSGNTIYF,NA,TRBV28,TRBJ1-3,TRBD1
TGTGCCAGCAGTACCCTCGAGGGCGGGGTCAATGAGCAGTTCTTC,CASSTLEGGVNEQFF,NA,TRBV27,TRBJ2-1,NA
TGCGCCAGCAGCTTAGCGGGGGGTGCAGATACGCAGTATTTT,CASSLAGGADTQYF,NA,TRBV5-1,TRBJ2-3,TRBD2
TGTGCCAGCAGTACGGGACAGTCTGTACCCTACGAGCAGTACTTC,CASSTGQSVPYEQYF,once,TRBV7-2,TRBJ2-7,TRBD1
TGCGCCAGCAGCCAAGAACCGACAGGGGCTTTCGCCGGGGAGCTGTTTTTT,CASSQEPTGAFAGELFF,NA,TRBV4-1,TRBJ2-2,TRBD1
TGTGCCAGCAGTTATCTAGCCGGGTCTCTGAACACTGAAGCTTTCTTT,CASSYLAGSLNTEAFF,NA,TRBV6-2/TRBV6-3,TRBJ1-1,NA
TGTGCCAGCTCACGCGATCGACAGACCTACGAGCAGTACTTC,CASSRDRQTYEQYF,NA,TRBV18,TRBJ2-7,NA
TGTGCCAGCAGTGAAGGACGGCCGGGGTTCGGATCCCACAATGAGCAGTTCTTC,CASSEGRPGFGSHNEQFF,few,TRBV2,TRBJ2-1,NA
TGTGCCAGCAGCTTCCGGGACAGGGGCAATCAGCCCCAGCATTTT,CASSFRDRGNQPQHF,NA,TRBV21-1,TRBJ1-5,NA
TGTGCCTGGAACCTAGCCCAATACAATGAGCAGTTCTTC,CAWNLAQYNEQFF,NA,TRBV30,TRBJ2-1,NA
TGTGCCACCACCGACAGGGGTGGAAACACCATATATTTT,CATTDRGGNTIYF,NA,TRBV12-3/TRBV12-4,TRBJ1-3,TRBD1
TGTGCCAGTAACTATGGGGGCTTCTCCAATGAGCAGTTCTTC,CASNYGGFSNEQFF,NA,TRBV19,TRBJ2-1,NA
TGTGCCAGTAGTCCTGACAGGGGGCGTAAGCCCTACGAGCAGTACTTC,CASSPDRGRKPYEQYF,NA,TRBV19,TRBJ2-7,TRBD1
TGTGCCAGCAGCCAAGAGGGGCGGGGCCGGGGTTTACAAGAGACCCAGTACTTC,CASSQEGRGRGLQETQYF,NA,TRBV3-1/TRBV3-2,TRBJ2-5,NA
TGTGCCAGCAGCCTTAGCGCTAGAGGCAATGAGCAGTTCTTC,CASSLSARGNEQFF,NA,TRBV7-9,TRBJ2-1,NA
TGTGCCAGCAGCTTCCGCCGGGGGAAACAAGAGACCCAGTACTTC,CASSFRRGKQETQYF,NA,TRBV7-9,TRBJ2-5,NA
TGTGCCAGCAGTTTAGGCAGGGATGAGCAGTTCTTC,CASSLGRDEQFF,once,TRBV28,TRBJ2-1,NA